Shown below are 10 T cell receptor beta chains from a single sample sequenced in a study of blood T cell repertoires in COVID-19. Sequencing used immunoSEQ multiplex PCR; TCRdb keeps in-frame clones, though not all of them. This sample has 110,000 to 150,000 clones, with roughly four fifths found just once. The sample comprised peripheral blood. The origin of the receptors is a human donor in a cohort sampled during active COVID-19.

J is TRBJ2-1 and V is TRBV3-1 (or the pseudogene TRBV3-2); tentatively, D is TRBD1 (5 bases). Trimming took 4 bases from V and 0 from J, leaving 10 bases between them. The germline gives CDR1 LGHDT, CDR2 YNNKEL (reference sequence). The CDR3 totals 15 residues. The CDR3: CASSRQGYSYNEQFF. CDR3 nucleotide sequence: TGTGCCAGCAGCCGGCAGGGCTACTCCTACAATGAGCAGTTCTTC.

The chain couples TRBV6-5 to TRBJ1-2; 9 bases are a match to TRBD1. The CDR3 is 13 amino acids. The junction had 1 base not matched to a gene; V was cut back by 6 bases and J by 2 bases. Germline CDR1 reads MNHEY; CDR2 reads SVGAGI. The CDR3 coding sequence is TGTGCCAGCAGACAGGGGGCGAACTATGGCTACACCTTC. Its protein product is CASRQGANYGYTF.

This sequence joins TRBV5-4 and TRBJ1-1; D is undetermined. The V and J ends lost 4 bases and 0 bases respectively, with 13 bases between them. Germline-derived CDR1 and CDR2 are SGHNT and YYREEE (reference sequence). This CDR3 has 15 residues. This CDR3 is CASSPRERLNTEAFF. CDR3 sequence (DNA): TGTGCCAGCAGCCCACGGGAACGGCTGAACACTGAAGCTTTCTTT. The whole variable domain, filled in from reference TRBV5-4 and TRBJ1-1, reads ETGVTQSPTHLIKTRGQQVTLRCSSQSGHNTVSWYQQALGQGPQFIFQYYREEENGRGNFPPRFSGLQFPNYSSELNVNALELDDSALYLCASSPRERLNTEAFFGQGTRLTVV.

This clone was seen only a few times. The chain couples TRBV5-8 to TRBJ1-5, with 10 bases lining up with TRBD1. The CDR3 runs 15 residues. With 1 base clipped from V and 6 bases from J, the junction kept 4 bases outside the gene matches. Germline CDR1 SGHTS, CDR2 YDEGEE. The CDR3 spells CASSLPDRGSQPQHF. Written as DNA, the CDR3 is TGTGCCAGCAGCTTGCCGGACAGGGGGTCTCAGCCCCAGCATTTT. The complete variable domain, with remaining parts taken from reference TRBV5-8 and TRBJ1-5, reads EAGVTQSPTHLIKTRGQQATLRCSPISGHTSVYWYQQALGLGLQFLLWYDEGEERNRGNFPPRFSGRQFPNYSSELNVNALELEDSALYLCASSLPDRGSQPQHFGDGTRLSIL.

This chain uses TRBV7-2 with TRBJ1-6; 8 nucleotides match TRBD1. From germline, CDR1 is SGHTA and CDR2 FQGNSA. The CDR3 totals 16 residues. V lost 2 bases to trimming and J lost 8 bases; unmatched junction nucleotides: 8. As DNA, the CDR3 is TGTGCCAGCAGCTTATATTTCGGGACAGGATATTCACCCCTCCACTTT. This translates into CASSLYFGTGYSPLHF.

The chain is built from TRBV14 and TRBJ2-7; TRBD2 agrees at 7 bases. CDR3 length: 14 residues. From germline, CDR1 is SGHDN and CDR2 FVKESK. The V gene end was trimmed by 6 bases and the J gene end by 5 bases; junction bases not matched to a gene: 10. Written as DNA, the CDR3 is TGTGCCAGCAGTTTGGGAGGGGTGGTGGACGAGCAGTACTTC. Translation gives CASSLGGVVDEQYF.

CDR3: CASSPRFQETQYF. CDR3 in DNA: TGTGCCAGCAGTCCTAGGTTCCAAGAGACCCAGTACTTC. The chain links TRBV7-2 to TRBJ2-5, with D hard to call. CDR1 and CDR2 (germline): SGHTA, FQGNSA. V was shortened by 6 bases and J by 1 base, with 9 bases between the two germline ends. The CDR3 totals 13 residues.

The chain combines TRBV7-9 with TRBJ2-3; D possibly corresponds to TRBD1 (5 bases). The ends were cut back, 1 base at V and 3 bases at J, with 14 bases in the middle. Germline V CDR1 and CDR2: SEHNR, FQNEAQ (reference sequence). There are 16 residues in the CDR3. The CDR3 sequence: CASSLEQRRGTDTQYF. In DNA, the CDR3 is TGTGCCAGCAGCTTAGAGCAGCGTAGGGGAACAGATACGCAGTATTTT.

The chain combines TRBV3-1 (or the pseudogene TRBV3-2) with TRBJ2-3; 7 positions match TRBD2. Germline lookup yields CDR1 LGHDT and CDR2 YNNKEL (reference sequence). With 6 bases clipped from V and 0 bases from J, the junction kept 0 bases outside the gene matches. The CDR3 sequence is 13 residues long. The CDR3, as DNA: TGTGCCAGCAGACTAGCGAGCACAGATACGCAGTATTTT. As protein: CASRLASTDTQYF.

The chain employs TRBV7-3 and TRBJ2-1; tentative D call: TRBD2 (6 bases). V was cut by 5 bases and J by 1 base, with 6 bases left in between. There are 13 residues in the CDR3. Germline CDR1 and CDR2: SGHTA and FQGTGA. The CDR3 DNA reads TGTGCCAGCAGCGCGGGGTCCTACAATGAGCAGTTCTTC. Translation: CASSAGSYNEQFF. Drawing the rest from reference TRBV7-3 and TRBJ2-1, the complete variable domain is GAGVSQTPSNKVTEKGKYVELRCDPISGHTALYWYRQSLGQGPEFLIYFQGTGAADDSGLPNDRFFAVRPEGSVSTLKIQRTERGDSAVYLCASSAGSYNEQFFGPGTRLTVL.